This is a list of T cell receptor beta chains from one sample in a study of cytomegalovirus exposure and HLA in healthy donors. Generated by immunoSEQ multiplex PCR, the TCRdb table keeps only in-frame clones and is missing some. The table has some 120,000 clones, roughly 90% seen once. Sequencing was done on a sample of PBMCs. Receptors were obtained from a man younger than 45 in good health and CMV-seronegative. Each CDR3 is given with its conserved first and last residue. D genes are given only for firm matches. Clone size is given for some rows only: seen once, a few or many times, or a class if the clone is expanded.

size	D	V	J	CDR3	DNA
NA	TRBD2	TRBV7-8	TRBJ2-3	CASSQAGGWGTDTQYF	TGTGCCAGCAGCCAAGCGGGAGGGTGGGGCACAGATACGCAGTATTTT
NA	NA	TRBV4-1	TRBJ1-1	CASSHPTGNMNTEAFF	TGCGCCAGCAGCCATCCAACAGGGAATATGAACACTGAAGCTTTCTTT
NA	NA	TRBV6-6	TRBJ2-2	CASSYSTPGELFF	TGTGCCAGCAGTTACTCCACACCCGGGGAGCTGTTTTTT
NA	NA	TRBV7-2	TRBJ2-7	CASSLDSGLGGDEQYF	TGTGCCAGCAGCCTAGACAGTGGGCTTGGGGGCGACGAGCAGTACTTC
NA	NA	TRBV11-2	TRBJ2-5	CASGRIQETQYF	TGTGCCAGCGGGCGCATCCAAGAGACCCAGTACTTC
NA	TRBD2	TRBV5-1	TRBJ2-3	CASMMRESGGDTQYF	TGCGCCAGCATGATGCGGGAGTCCGGCGGAGATACGCAGTATTTT
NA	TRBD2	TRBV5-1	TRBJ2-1	CASRGVSGRPYNEQFF	TGCGCCAGCAGGGGCGTTAGCGGGAGACCCTACAATGAGCAGTTCTTC
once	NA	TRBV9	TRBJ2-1	CASSVALSSYNEQFF	TGTGCCAGCAGCGTAGCCCTGAGCTCCTACAATGAGCAGTTCTTC
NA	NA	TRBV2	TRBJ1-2	CASSSDRTNYGYTF	TGTGCCAGCAGTAGCGACAGGACCAACTATGGCTACACCTTC
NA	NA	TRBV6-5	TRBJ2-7	CASSYEGYEQYF	TGTGCCAGCAGTTACGAGGGTTACGAGCAGTACTTC
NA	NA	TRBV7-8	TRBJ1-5	CASSPGPGGWQPQHF	TGTGCCAGCAGCCCGGGACCGGGAGGATGGCAGCCCCAGCATTTT